This is a list of T cell receptor beta chains from one sample in a study of OX40 agonist ivuxolimab in advanced cancers. Sequencing used immunoSEQ multiplex PCR; TCRdb keeps in-frame clones, though not all of them. The data hold 66,000 or so clones, with roughly 90% observed a single time. Sequencing used CD4+ or CD8+ T cells sorted from blood, obtained in a trial of the OX40 agonist ivuxolimab. The receptors originated from an adult with an advanced solid tumor such as melanoma, head and neck, liver or kidney cancer. The CDR3 runs from the conserved cysteine through the conserved F or W. D genes are given only for firm matches. For some rows the clone size is stated as once, few or many, or as a class when expanded; others skip it.

V	D	J	size	DNA	CDR3
TRBV5-6	NA	TRBJ1-1	NA	TGTGCCAGCAGCTTGGAGTTTAACGAACCTGAAGCTTTCTTT	CASSLEFNEPEAFF
TRBV28	NA	TRBJ1-5	once	TGTGCCAGCAGTTTCGCAGGGGAGGTCAATCAGCCCCAGCATTTT	CASSFAGEVNQPQHF
TRBV30	NA	TRBJ2-7	NA	TGTGCCTGGAGTCATACCTACGAGCAGTACTTC	CAWSHTYEQYF
TRBV5-8	TRBD2	TRBJ2-1	NA	TGTGCCAGCAGCTTTACCAGCGGGGGGGTTTCCTCCTACAATGAGCAGTTCTTC	CASSFTSGGVSSYNEQFF
TRBV5-8	NA	TRBJ1-1	once	TGTGCCAGCAGCTGGGGGGGACCGAACACTGAAGCTTTCTTT	CASSWGGPNTEAFF
TRBV5-4	NA	TRBJ2-1	once	TGTGCCAGCAGCCGGACTGAGTCCTACAATGAGCAGTTCTTC	CASSRTESYNEQFF
TRBV10-3	TRBD1	TRBJ1-1	NA	TGTGCCATCAGCACAGGGGATGGAGAAGCTTTCTTT	CAISTGDGEAFF
TRBV9	NA	TRBJ2-1	NA	TGTGCCAGCAGCGTAGGAGGAGGGAATGAGCAGTTCTTC	CASSVGGGNEQFF
TRBV30	NA	TRBJ1-4	NA	TGTGCCTGGAGTCTGGCGGATGAAAAACTGTTTTTT	CAWSLADEKLFF
TRBV6-5	NA	TRBJ1-1	NA	TGTGCCAGCAGAAACCCCCAGGGCTACACTGAAGCTTTCTTT	CASRNPQGYTEAFF
TRBV9	NA	TRBJ1-1	once	TGTGCCAGCAGCCCTAGAGGGGGGCGCACTGAAGCTTTCTTT	CASSPRGGRTEAFF
TRBV4-1	TRBD2	TRBJ2-3	NA	TGCGCCAGCAGCCGACGACTAGCGGGGGTGGTAGATACGCAGTATTTT	CASSRRLAGVVDTQYF
TRBV27	NA	TRBJ2-1	few	TGTGCCAGCAGTAAGGGAGCCAATGAGCAGTTCTTC	CASSKGANEQFF
TRBV6-5	NA	TRBJ2-3	NA	TGTGCCATCGCTAGGGGGGCCAGCACAGATACGCAGTATTTT	CAIARGASTDTQYF
TRBV27	NA	TRBJ2-1	NA	TGTGCCAGCAGTCTGATACAGGCTTACAATGAGCAGTTCTTC	CASSLIQAYNEQFF
TRBV19	TRBD2	TRBJ2-1	NA	TGTGCCAGTAGTATGCCCCCTAGCGGGAGCCTCTCCAATGAGCAGTTCTTC	CASSMPPSGSLSNEQFF
TRBV5-5	NA	TRBJ2-3	NA	TGTGCCAGCAGCCTACACCTCACAAGCACAGATACGCAGTATTTT	CASSLHLTSTDTQYF
TRBV27	NA	TRBJ2-3	NA	TGTGCCAGCAGTTTATCAGCAGATACGCAGTATTTT	CASSLSADTQYF
TRBV30	NA	TRBJ1-1	NA	TGTGCCTGGACTTGGGGGTCAGGATTCGCGGCTTTCTTT	CAWTWGSGFAAFF
TRBV30	NA	TRBJ2-6	NA	TGTGCCTGGAGTGAAGGGGCTGGGGCCAACGTCCTGACTTTC	CAWSEGAGANVLTF
TRBV4-1	NA	TRBJ2-7	NA	TGCGCCAGCAGCCAAGATGGAGGGACCGGGGTTTATGGGTACGAGCAGTACTTC	CASSQDGGTGVYGYEQYF
TRBV6-4	NA	TRBJ2-1	NA	TGTGCCAGCAGTGATCTGGCAGCTTCCTACAATGAGCAGTTCTTC	CASSDLAASYNEQFF
TRBV30	NA	TRBJ2-7	NA	TGTGCCTGGAGTGTACTGCTAGGCTCCTACGAGCAGTACTTC	CAWSVLLGSYEQYF
TRBV27	NA	TRBJ1-5	NA	TGTGCCAGCAGTTTATCATCAGGGCATAGCAATCAGCCCCAGCATTTT	CASSLSSGHSNQPQHF
TRBV5-5	TRBD1	TRBJ2-1	NA	TGTGCCAGCAGCTTTGTGGCGGACAGGGTGAATGAGCAGTTCTTC	CASSFVADRVNEQFF
TRBV20-1	NA	TRBJ2-5	NA	TGCAGTGCTAGAGAGGGAGAGACCCAGTACTTC	CSAREGETQYF
TRBV28	NA	TRBJ2-3	NA	TGTGCCAGCAGTTTAAGCCTAGCGCTCACAGATACGCAGTATTTT	CASSLSLALTDTQYF
TRBV2	NA	TRBJ1-2	NA	TGTGCCAGCAAGCCTAACTATGGCTACACCTTC	CASKPNYGYTF
TRBV28	TRBD1	TRBJ1-5	NA	TGTGCCAGCAGTTTAACAGGGGGCGTCAATCAGCCCCAGCATTTT	CASSLTGGVNQPQHF
TRBV6-5	NA	TRBJ2-5	NA	TGTGCCAGCAGTTACTCGCACGAAGTAGAGACCCAGTACTTC	CASSYSHEVETQYF
TRBV20-1	NA	TRBJ2-3	NA	TGCAGTGCTAGAGATTACGGTACGCAGTATTTT	CSARDYGTQYF
TRBV10-3	NA	TRBJ2-1	NA	TGTGCCATCAGTGAGTCGAGGGGGGCTAACAATGAGCAGTTCTTC	CAISESRGANNEQFF
TRBV28	NA	TRBJ2-2	NA	TGTGCCAGCAGCCTCACGTCGGTCGGGACCGGGGAGCTGTTTTTT	CASSLTSVGTGELFF
TRBV6-5	NA	TRBJ1-1	NA	TGTGCCAGCAGTTACAGGGGAGGGTTTCACACTGAAGCTTTCTTT	CASSYRGGFHTEAFF
TRBV30	NA	TRBJ2-1	NA	TGTGCCTGCCGTGGTTACAATGAGCAGTTCTTC	CACRGYNEQFF
TRBV6-5	TRBD1	TRBJ2-7	NA	TGTGCCAGCAGTTTCGGGACAGAAAGCTCCTACGAGCAGTACTTC	CASSFGTESSYEQYF
TRBV27	NA	TRBJ2-5	once	TGTGCCAGCAGTTTATCTTTAGCGTCCTGGGAGACCCAGTACTTC	CASSLSLASWETQYF
TRBV4-3	TRBD1	TRBJ1-5	NA	TGCGCCAGCAGCCAAGTTCTGGACAGGGCCCAGCCCCAGCATTTT	CASSQVLDRAQPQHF
TRBV27	NA	TRBJ1-2	NA	TGTGCCAGCAGTTTCGGGGGATCAAACTATGGCTACACCTTC	CASSFGGSNYGYTF
TRBV28	TRBD2	TRBJ2-1	NA	TGTGCCACCACCCTAGGACTAGCGGGGGGCTATGAGCAGTTCTTC	CATTLGLAGGYEQFF
TRBV19	NA	TRBJ2-5	NA	TGTGCCAGTAGTATTTCCCCCATCGGGACGGAGGAAGAGACCCAGTACTTC	CASSISPIGTEEETQYF
TRBV28	NA	TRBJ2-7	NA	TGTGCCAGCAGTTTAACCGGGGGGCAATACGAGCAGTACTTC	CASSLTGGQYEQYF
TRBV13	TRBD1	TRBJ1-4	NA	TGTGCCAGCAGCTATGGGACAGCAACTAATGAAAAACTGTTTTTT	CASSYGTATNEKLFF
TRBV11-3	TRBD1	TRBJ2-1	NA	TGTGCCAGCAGCTCAAGGACAGGGGAGAATGAGCAGTTCTTC	CASSSRTGENEQFF
TRBV4-1	NA	TRBJ1-5	NA	TGCGCCAGCAGCCAAGTGGTAGGGTATGGCAATCAGCCCCAGCATTTT	CASSQVVGYGNQPQHF
TRBV6-5	NA	TRBJ1-1	NA	TGTGCCAGCAGCCGACAGAGATTGAACACTGAAGCTTTCTTT	CASSRQRLNTEAFF
TRBV29-1	NA	TRBJ2-1	NA	TGCAGCGCCAGCCCTGGGACGTACAATGAGCAGTTCTTC	CSASPGTYNEQFF
TRBV27	TRBD1	TRBJ2-1	NA	TGTGCCAGCAGTTTCTCGCCCGGGACAGCCTACAATGAGCAGTTCTTC	CASSFSPGTAYNEQFF
TRBV6-5	TRBD2	TRBJ2-3	NA	TGTGCCAGCAGTTACTTCCGGGGAGGGGCAGATACGCAGTATTTT	CASSYFRGGADTQYF
TRBV23-1	NA	TRBJ1-6	NA	TGCGCCAGCAGTTTGCAGGGCAAATATAATTCACCCCTCCACTTT	CASSLQGKYNSPLHF
TRBV30	TRBD1	TRBJ1-5	NA	TGTGCCTGGAGTGTACAGGGGGCAGGTGGGTTTAGCAATCAGCCCCAGCATTTT	CAWSVQGAGGFSNQPQHF